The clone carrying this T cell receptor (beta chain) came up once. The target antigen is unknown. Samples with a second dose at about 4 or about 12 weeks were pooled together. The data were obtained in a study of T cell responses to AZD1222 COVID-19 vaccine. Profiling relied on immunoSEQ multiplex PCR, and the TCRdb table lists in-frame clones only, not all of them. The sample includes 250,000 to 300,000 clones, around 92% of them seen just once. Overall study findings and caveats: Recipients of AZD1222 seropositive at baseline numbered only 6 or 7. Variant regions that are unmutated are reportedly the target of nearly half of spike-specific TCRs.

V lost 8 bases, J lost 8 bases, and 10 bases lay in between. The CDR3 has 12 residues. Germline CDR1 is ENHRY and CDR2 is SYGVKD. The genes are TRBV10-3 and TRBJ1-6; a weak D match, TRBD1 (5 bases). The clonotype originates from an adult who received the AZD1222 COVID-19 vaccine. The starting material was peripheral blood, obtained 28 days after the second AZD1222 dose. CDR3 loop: CAIAGGDSPLHF. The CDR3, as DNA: TGTGCCATCGCCGGGGGGGATTCACCCCTCCACTTT.